Shown below are 28 T cell receptor beta chains from a single sample sequenced in a study of vaccination effects on CD4 cells after COVID-19. TCRdb's table, derived via immunoSEQ multiplex PCR, lists solely in-frame clones and lacks some. This sample has approximately 40,000 clones, with around 76% found just once. For these receptors, no antigen is known. Following culture for under 12 days, CD4+ T cells were isolated. Infection dated between March and December 2020, before the Alpha, Beta and Delta variants reached the United States. Two-dose vaccination with either BNT162b2 or mRNA-1273 was given to the participants. The source material was CD4+ T cells from PBMCs cultured without peptide, sampled after COVID-19 vaccination. These receptors all come from a human donor who had a prior SARS-CoV-2 infection.

The chain combines TRBV2 with TRBJ2-7, with 8 bases identical to TRBD1. With V trimmed by 4 bases and J by 2 bases, 7 bases remained unmatched. The length of the CDR3 is 15 residues. Looked up from germline, CDR1 is SNHLY and CDR2 is FYNNEI. This CDR3 reads CASSVESGGAYEQYF. The DNA for the CDR3 is TGTGCCAGCAGTGTGGAGTCAGGGGGCGCCTACGAGCAGTACTTC.

The genes are TRBV7-9 and TRBJ2-5; 8 nucleotides align to TRBD2. This CDR3 spans 18 amino acids. The V gene end was trimmed by 1 base and the J gene end by 5 bases; junction bases not matched to a gene: 15. Germline V CDR1 and CDR2: SEHNR, FQNEAQ (reference sequence). In nucleotides, the CDR3 is TGTGCCAGCAGCTTAGGTAGGGCGGGAGGACCTTCAGGGGAGACCCAGTACTTC. It encodes CASSLGRAGGPSGETQYF. The complete variable domain, with remaining parts taken from reference TRBV7-9 and TRBJ2-5, reads DTGVSQNPRHKITKRGQNVTFRCDPISEHNRLYWYRQTLGQGPEFLTYFQNEAQLEKSRLLSDRFSAERPKGSFSTLEIQRTEQGDSAMYLCASSLGRAGGPSGETQYFGPGTRLLVL.

The V and J genes are TRBV3-1 (or the pseudogene TRBV3-2) and TRBJ1-6; a possible D gene is TRBD1 (5 bases). Trimming took off 3 bases at V and 10 bases at J, with 13 bases between the two ends. CDR3 length: 14 amino acids. Germline CDR1 LGHDT, CDR2 YNNKEL (reference sequence). DNA of the CDR3: TGTGCCAGCAGCCATCAGGGAAGGGAATCACCCCTCCACTTT. This codes for CASSHQGRESPLHF.

The V and J genes are TRBV12-3 or TRBV12-4 and TRBJ2-1; unclear D gene. The ends were cut back, 3 bases at V and 2 bases at J, with 2 bases in the middle. The CDR3 totals 12 residues. The CDR3 here is CASSFPYNEQFF. CDR3 coding DNA: TGTGCCAGCAGTTTTCCCTACAATGAGCAGTTCTTC.

This clone was seen only once. This sequence joins TRBV29-1 and TRBJ2-5; D not resolved. Looked up from germline, CDR1 is SQVTM and CDR2 is ANQGSEA. This CDR3 has 11 amino acids. Trimming pared 5 bases from V and 2 bases from J, leaving 6 bases between. CDR3 coding DNA: TGCAGCGTTCGGCAGCAAGAGACCCAGTACTTC. It codes for CSVRQQETQYF.

The chain recombines TRBV24-1 with TRBJ2-7; 8 bases are a match to TRBD1. CDR3 length: 14 residues. V shed 3 bases, J shed 6 bases, and the junction held 6 bases outside the gene matches. Germline CDR1 KGHDR, CDR2 SFDVKD. CDR3 coding DNA: TGTGCCACCAGTGATGTGGACAGGGACGGCGAGCAGTACTTC. It specifies CATSDVDRDGEQYF.

The chain links TRBV5-4 to TRBJ2-1, with 10 bases aligning to TRBD2. Germline assignment: CDR1 SGHNT and CDR2 YYREEE (reference sequence). The CDR3 totals 16 residues. V trimming: 4 bases; J trimming: 0 bases; junction bases outside the gene matches: 4. As DNA, the CDR3 is TGTGCCAGCAGCCCTCGGACTAGCGGCTCCTACAATGAGCAGTTCTTC. It encodes CASSPRTSGSYNEQFF.

This clone was seen only a few times. In DNA form, the CDR3 reads TGTGCCAGTAGCAGACAGTTCGGAGATACGCAGTATTTT. Its translation is CASSRQFGDTQYF. The rearrangement uses TRBV19 and TRBJ2-3; TRBD1 is a possible D gene (5 bases). CDR1 and CDR2 from the germline V gene are LNHDA and SQIVND (reference sequence). The ends were cut back, 6 bases at V and 5 bases at J, with 12 bases in the middle. This CDR3 is built from 13 residues.

The V and J genes are TRBV27 and TRBJ1-1, with D possibly matching TRBD1 (5 bases). This CDR3 spans 13 amino acids. Germline loops: CDR1 MNHEY, CDR2 SMNVEV (reference sequence). The germline V and J ends were trimmed by 1 base and 7 bases, with 10 bases remaining between them. In DNA form, the CDR3 reads TGTGCCAGCAGTTTATTCAGGGCACATGAAGCTTTCTTT. This translates into CASSLFRAHEAFF.

The chain recombines TRBV5-4 with TRBJ2-1; 7 nucleotides match TRBD2. Losses at the gene ends were 0 bases for V and 6 bases for J; bases not matched to a gene: 3. The germline V gene encodes CDR1 SGHNT and CDR2 YYREEE (reference sequence). CDR3 size: 14 residues. CDR3 residues: CASSLVGGGNEQFF. The CDR3 coding sequence is TGTGCCAGCAGCTTGGTTGGGGGGGGCAATGAGCAGTTCTTC.

J is TRBJ2-2 and V is TRBV7-6; 7 bases agree with TRBD2. The germline gives CDR1 SGHVS, CDR2 FNYEAQ. The CDR3 covers 12 residues. V gave up 3 bases and J gave up 15 bases; unmatched junction bases: 7. CDR3 sequence (DNA): TGTGCCAGCAGCTTTCAAGCGGGATTGGTGTTTTTT. Protein: CASSFQAGLVFF.

The chain recombines TRBV18 with TRBJ1-1; D possibly corresponds to TRBD1 (5 bases). The CDR3 length is 16 residues. Trimming pared 1 base from V and 6 bases from J, leaving 18 bases between. CDR1 and CDR2 (germline): KGHSH, LQKENI. The CDR3, as DNA: TGTGCCAGCTCACCACGGTTTGGGGCGTTGGATTCTGAAGCTTTCTTT. It specifies CASSPRFGALDSEAFF.

J is TRBJ1-5 and V is TRBV7-2, with TRBD1 matching over 10 bases. V was clipped by 5 bases and J by 0 bases; unmatched bases: 7. The CDR3 contains 17 residues. The germline gives CDR1 SGHTA, CDR2 FQGNSA. The CDR3 loop is CASSKGTGAYSNQPQHF. Written as DNA, the CDR3 is TGTGCCAGCAGCAAAGGGACAGGGGCCTATAGCAATCAGCCCCAGCATTTT.

V is TRBV6-1 and J is TRBJ1-2; TRBD1 might be the D (6 bases). The ends were cut back, 2 bases at V and 4 bases at J, with 14 bases in the middle. This CDR3 is 15 amino acids long. The germline CDR1 and CDR2 sequences are MNHNS and SASEGT. The CDR3 loop is CASSEFGRGPYGYTF. The CDR3 nucleotides read TGTGCCAGCAGTGAATTTGGACGGGGGCCCTATGGCTACACCTTC.

V gene TRBV20-1 combines with J gene TRBJ1-3, with 9 bases aligning to TRBD1. The CDR3 loop spans 17 amino acids. Germline V CDR1 and CDR2: DFQATT, SNEGSKA (reference sequence). J was trimmed by 0 bases and V by 3 bases; bases with no gene match: 9. The DNA of the CDR3 is TGCAGTGCTAGTAGGACAGGGGCGACTCTCTCTGGAAACACCATATATTTT. It is translated as CSASRTGATLSGNTIYF.

The CDR3 DNA reads TGTGCCAGCAGTACCGGGACTAGCGGGAGGGCGGTTGAGCAGTTCTTC. It codes for CASSTGTSGRAVEQFF. The V gene is TRBV6-2 or TRBV6-3, the J gene TRBJ2-1; 16 bases match TRBD2. The CDR3 spans 16 residues. The germline V gene has CDR1 MNHEY and CDR2 SVGEGT. Trimming removed 5 bases from V and 9 bases from J; junction bases left unmatched: 7.

The table lists this clone with a count of one. This rearrangement joins TRBV7-3 to TRBJ2-3, with 10 bases matching TRBD2. Germline values: CDR1 SGHTA, CDR2 FQGTGA. V was clipped by 5 bases and J by 1 base; unmatched bases: 6. This CDR3 is 16 amino acids long. For the CDR3, the DNA is TGTGCCAGCAGCCCAAGGCTAGCGGGGGGCACAGATACGCAGTATTTT. This sequence encodes CASSPRLAGGTDTQYF.

The chain joins TRBV2 to TRBJ1-2; TRBD1 aligns across 10 bases. Trimming took 6 bases from V and 7 from J; bases not matched to a gene: 2. In germline, CDR1 is SNHLY, CDR2 FYNNEI. CDR3 size: 12 residues. The CDR3 coding sequence is TGTGCCAGCAGAGGGACAGGGGTTGGCTACACCTTC. Translating it yields CASRGTGVGYTF.

The chain is built from TRBV5-1 and TRBJ2-3, with TRBD2 matching over 13 bases. This CDR3 spans 16 amino acids. The germline CDR1 and CDR2 sequences are SGHRS and YFSETQ. V lost 4 bases, J lost 4 bases, and 6 bases stayed unmatched. The CDR3 sequence: CASSTGLAGVADTQYF. The CDR3 DNA follows: TGCGCCAGCAGCACCGGACTAGCGGGAGTGGCAGATACGCAGTATTTT.

This chain uses TRBV3-1 (or the pseudogene TRBV3-2) with TRBJ2-7; 7 nucleotides match TRBD1. This CDR3 spans 14 amino acids. The germline V gene encodes CDR1 LGHDT and CDR2 YNNKEL (reference sequence). The junction had 5 bases not matched to a gene; V was cut back by 3 bases and J by 3 bases. As DNA, the CDR3 is TGTGCCAGCAGCCACGGGGCAGGGGGCTACGAGCAGTACTTC. Protein product: CASSHGAGGYEQYF.

In this sample, this clone turned up a few times. The chain recombines TRBV19 with TRBJ1-5; no reliable D call. The CDR3 sequence is 15 residues long. Looked up from germline, CDR1 is LNHDA and CDR2 is SQIVND (reference sequence). The V end was cut by 4 bases, the J end by 0 bases, with 10 bases between. CDR3 DNA: TGTGCCAGTAGTAGGGCAGAATATAGCAATCAGCCCCAGCATTTT. This encodes CASSRAEYSNQPQHF.

The CDR3 here is CASSDWGRDTEAFF. In DNA form, the CDR3 reads TGTGCCAGCAGTGATTGGGGTCGGGACACTGAAGCTTTCTTT. The rearrangement links TRBV25-1 to TRBJ1-1, with D uncertain. This CDR3 contains 14 residues. Trimming left V 3 bases short and J 3 bases short, with 11 bases between. The germline gives CDR1 MGHDK, CDR2 SYGVNS.

The chain has TRBV3-1 (or the pseudogene TRBV3-2) and TRBJ1-6, with a possible D match to TRBD1 (6 bases). CDR3 size: 16 residues. CDR1 LGHDT and CDR2 YNNKEL come from the germline V gene (reference sequence). Trimming removed 4 bases from V and 1 base from J, with 11 bases in between. CDR3 coding DNA: TGTGCCAGCAGCCTAAACAGGGATTCCTATAATTCACCCCTCCACTTT. This sequence encodes CASSLNRDSYNSPLHF.

The chain is built from TRBV20-1 and TRBJ1-2; D call uncertain. CDR1 and CDR2 (germline): DFQATT, SNEGSKA (reference sequence). The V gene lost 3 bases and the J gene lost 8 bases, with 10 bases spanning the gap. The CDR3 loop spans 11 amino acids. Written as DNA, the CDR3 is TGCAGTGCTAGGACTGCGGGGGGCTACACCTTC. Protein product: CSARTAGGYTF.

V usage is TRBV5-1 and J usage is TRBJ2-7; tentatively, D is TRBD1 or TRBD2 (5 bases each). This CDR3 region has 19 residues. Germline V gene data show CDR1 as SGHRS and CDR2 as YFSETQ. The V gene lost 0 bases and the J gene lost 1 base, with 23 bases spanning the gap. In nucleotides, the CDR3 is TGCGCCAGCAGCTTGGGGGCAGGCGAGAGGGGCTTGGGGTCCTACGAGCAGTACTTC. Its protein is CASSLGAGERGLGSYEQYF.

The chain carries TRBV6-2 or TRBV6-3 and TRBJ1-1; 7 bases match TRBD1. Losses at the gene ends were 2 bases for V and 7 bases for J; bases not matched to a gene: 7. The CDR3 spans 14 residues. Germline V gene lookup returns CDR1 MNHEY and CDR2 SVGEGT. The CDR3 sequence: CASSYSSGGLEAFF. CDR3 coding DNA: TGTGCCAGCAGTTACAGCTCAGGGGGGCTTGAAGCTTTCTTT.

This clone has just a few counts. This chain uses TRBV7-3 with TRBJ2-5; the D gene could be TRBD1 or TRBD2 (6 bases each). The CDR3 spans 15 residues. V dropped 4 bases and J dropped 2 bases, with 14 bases sitting between them. From germline, CDR1 is SGHTA and CDR2 FQGTGA. The CDR3 here is CASSSRSGAQETQYF. DNA for the CDR3: TGTGCCAGCAGCTCTAGGTCGGGGGCGCAAGAGACCCAGTACTTC.

The J gene is TRBJ1-5, the V gene TRBV19; no clear D gene. Looked up from germline, CDR1 is LNHDA and CDR2 is SQIVND (reference sequence). The CDR3 has 16 amino acids. V lost 0 bases and J lost 2, with 11 bases in between. This chain's CDR3 is CASSIEGFLGNQPQHF. CDR3 nucleotides: TGTGCCAGTAGTATAGAAGGGTTCCTCGGCAATCAGCCCCAGCATTTT.